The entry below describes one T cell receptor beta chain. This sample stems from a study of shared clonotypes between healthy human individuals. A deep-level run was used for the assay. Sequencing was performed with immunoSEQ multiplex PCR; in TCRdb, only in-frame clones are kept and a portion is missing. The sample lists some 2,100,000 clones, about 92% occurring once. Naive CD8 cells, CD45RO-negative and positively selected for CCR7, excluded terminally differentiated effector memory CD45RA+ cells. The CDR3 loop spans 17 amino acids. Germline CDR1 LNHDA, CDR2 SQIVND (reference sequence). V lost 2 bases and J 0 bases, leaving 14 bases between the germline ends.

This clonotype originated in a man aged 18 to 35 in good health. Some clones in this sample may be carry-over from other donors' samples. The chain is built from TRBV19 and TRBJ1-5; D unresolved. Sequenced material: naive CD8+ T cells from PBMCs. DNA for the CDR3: TGTGCCAGTAGTATATCGGCCCGGGGTTATAGCAATCAGCCCCAGCATTTT. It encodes CASSISARGYSNQPQHF.